A single T cell receptor beta chain is shown here with its context. The data were taken from a study of CD8 T cells in Susac syndrome. With random hexamers, reverse transcription was performed on about 0.5 to 1 ug of RNA. Using its own MiXCR run on the immunoSEQ multiplex PCR reads, TCRdb lists one record per CDR3 protein. Here the sample spans tens of thousands of distinct CDR3 sequences, around 96% being singletons. The study sequenced TCR beta in blood CD8+ and CD4+ T cells. FACS was used to enrich TEMRA cells, whereas the CD8+ and CD4+ T cells were obtained by negative isolation. V gave up 6 bases and J gave up 8 bases; unmatched junction bases: 11. The CDR3 is 14 amino acids. Germline V gives CDR1 SQVTM, CDR2 ANQGSEA.

This TCR derives from a human donor with multiple sclerosis. The chain uses TRBV29-1 and TRBJ2-1; 9 bases fit TRBD1. Source material: CD8+ T cells from PBMCs. The CDR3 protein is CSVEGFTGGDEQFF. The DNA of the CDR3 is TGCAGCGTCGAGGGGTTCACAGGGGGCGATGAGCAGTTCTTC.